The clone carrying this T cell receptor (beta chain) was seen ten or more times. What it recognizes is unknown. This entry is derived from a study of CD8 T cells in ankylosing spondylitis. Germline assignment: CDR1 SQVTM and CDR2 ANQGSEA. This CDR3 comprises 12 residues. V lost 1 base, J lost 6 bases, and 8 bases lay in between. Whole-study findings and limits: It was reported that disease-linked clones were significantly enriched in matched ankylosing spondylitis synovial fluid. Researchers report that disease-linked clones proved CD8+ and relatively rare in peripheral blood. Earlier studies detected some motif variants in reactive arthritis synovial fluid and blood. Ankylosing spondylitis blood appeared to carry a characteristic TCR beta motif of roughly eight highly homologous variants.

Construction of TCR beta libraries was performed using quantitative 5'-RACE with molecular barcodes. TCRdb ran MiXCR on the 5' RACE reads and lists one entry per CDR3 protein. The table includes approximately 520,000 distinct CDR3 sequences, under 5.5% detected once. The chain has TRBV29-1 and TRBJ2-3; D gene unclear. The TCR comes from a male donor with ankylosing spondylitis. The sample taken for sequencing was blood, either unsorted or a sorted T cell fraction (not recorded which). The CDR3 loop is CSVEVQADTQYF. Here the CDR3 DNA reads TGCAGCGTTGAAGTTCAGGCCGATACGCAGTATTTT.